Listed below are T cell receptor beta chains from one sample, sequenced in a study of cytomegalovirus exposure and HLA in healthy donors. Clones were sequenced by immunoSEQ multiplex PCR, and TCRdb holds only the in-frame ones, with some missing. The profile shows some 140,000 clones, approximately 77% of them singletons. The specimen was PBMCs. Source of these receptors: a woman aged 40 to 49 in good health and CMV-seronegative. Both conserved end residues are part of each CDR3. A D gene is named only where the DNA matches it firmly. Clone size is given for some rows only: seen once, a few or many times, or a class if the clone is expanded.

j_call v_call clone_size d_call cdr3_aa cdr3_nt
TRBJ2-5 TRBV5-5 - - CASSFGGEETQYF TGTGCCAGCAGCTTTGGTGGAGAGGAGACCCAGTACTTC
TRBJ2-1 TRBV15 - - CATEKGRSYNEQFF TGTGCCACCGAAAAGGGGCGATCCTACAATGAGCAGTTCTTC
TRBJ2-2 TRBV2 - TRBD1 CASRDTGVGAGELFF TGTGCCAGCAGGGATACAGGGGTCGGGGCCGGGGAGCTGTTTTTT
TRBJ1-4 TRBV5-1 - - CASSLGRPGNEKLFF TGCGCCAGCAGCTTGGGGCGTCCGGGTAATGAAAAACTGTTTTTT
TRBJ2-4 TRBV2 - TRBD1 CASDRGRFAAKNIQYF TGTGCCAGCGACAGGGGGCGGTTCGCGGCCAAAAACATTCAGTACTTC
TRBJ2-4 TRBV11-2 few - CASSYRDEENIQYF TGTGCCAGCAGTTACAGGGACGAGGAAAACATTCAGTACTTC
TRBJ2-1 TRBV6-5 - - CASRSGTLTLNEQFF TGTGCCAGCAGGTCCGGGACACTCACCCTCAATGAGCAGTTCTTC
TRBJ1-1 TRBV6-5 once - CASSYSSNTEAFF TGTGCCAGCAGTTACTCTAGCAATACTGAAGCTTTCTTT
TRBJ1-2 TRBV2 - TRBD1 CASWGGQGFYGYTF TGTGCCAGCTGGGGAGGACAGGGTTTCTATGGCTACACCTTC
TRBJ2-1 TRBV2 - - CASVEGVWNEQFF TGTGCCAGCGTTGAGGGGGTCTGGAATGAGCAGTTCTTC
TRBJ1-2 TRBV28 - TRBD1 CASSIGQGNYGYTF TGTGCCAGCAGTATAGGACAGGGGAATTATGGCTACACCTTC
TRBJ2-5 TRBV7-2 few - CASSFGPAGTQYF TGTGCCAGCAGCTTTGGCCCTGCGGGGACCCAGTACTTC
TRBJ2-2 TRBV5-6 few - CASRRGPTGELFF TGTGCCAGCAGACGAGGTCCGACCGGGGAGCTGTTTTTT
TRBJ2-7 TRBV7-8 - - CASSSEARTSYEQYF TGTGCCAGCAGCTCCGAAGCGCGAACCTCCTACGAGCAGTACTTC
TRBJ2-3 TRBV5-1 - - CASSTGLLLDTQYF TGCGCCAGCAGCACGGGACTGCTCTTAGATACGCAGTATTTT
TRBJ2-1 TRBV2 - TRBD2 CASSVPGGPTDEQFF TGTGCCAGCAGTGTCCCGGGGGGGCCGACAGATGAGCAGTTCTTC
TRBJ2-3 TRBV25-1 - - CKGGRSDTQYF TGTAAGGGGGGGCGGTCCGATACGCAGTATTTT
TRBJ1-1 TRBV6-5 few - CASSYTGQNTEAFF TGTGCCAGCAGTTACACAGGACAGAACACTGAAGCTTTCTTT
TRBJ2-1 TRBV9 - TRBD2 CASSVEAGESWDEQFF TGTGCCAGCAGCGTAGAAGCGGGGGAGAGCTGGGATGAGCAGTTCTTC
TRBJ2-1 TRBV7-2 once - CASSLIYEQFF TGTGCCAGCAGCTTAATATATGAGCAGTTCTTC
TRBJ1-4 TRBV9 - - CASSAGGGGAGEKLFF TGTGCCAGCAGCGCCGGAGGTGGGGGGGCAGGGGAAAAACTGTTTTTT
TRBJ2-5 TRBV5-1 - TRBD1 CASSLGQGAETQYF TGCGCCAGCAGCTTGGGACAGGGGGCAGAGACCCAGTACTTC
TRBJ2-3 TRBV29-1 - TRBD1 CSVSGQHLFTDTQYF TGCAGCGTCTCGGGACAGCACTTATTCACAGATACGCAGTATTTT
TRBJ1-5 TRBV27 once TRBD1 CASRGQGNQPQHF TGTGCCAGCAGGGGACAGGGCAATCAGCCCCAGCATTTT
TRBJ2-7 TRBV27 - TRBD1 CASSSRDRLSYEQYF TGTGCCAGCAGTTCCCGGGACAGGCTGTCCTACGAGCAGTACTTC
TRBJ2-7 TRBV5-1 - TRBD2 CASSLAPSGASSYEQYF TGCGCCAGCAGCTTGGCCCCTAGCGGGGCAAGCTCCTACGAGCAGTACTTC
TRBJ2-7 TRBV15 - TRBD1 CATSAEGDRAFEQYF TGTGCCACCAGCGCAGAGGGGGACAGGGCTTTCGAGCAGTACTTC